This T cell receptor (beta chain) was obtained from a study of blood T cell repertoires in COVID-19. Turning to the study itself: Both acute and convalescent COVID-19 samples were obtained from the United States, Italy and Spain. From T cells, B-cell-depleted T cells, or PBMCs came the material, which was cDNA or gDNA.

CDR1 is SGDLS and CDR2 is YYNGEE in the germline V gene. Trimming cost V 0 bases and J 4 bases, with 11 bases left between them. The CDR3 sequence is 15 residues long. Authors' data handling: Scientists estimated how many nucleated cells there were by amplifying reference gene primers. Libraries were prepared by immunoSEQ multiplex PCR; TCRdb keeps only in-frame clonotypes and omits some of them. The DNA was the basis for D and trimming; V, J and clone size are from that table. The top ten hold 3% to 4% of the sample, which has a few hundred thousand clones, about nine tenths seen once. In Seattle, patients joined the study during active infection and were tracked longitudinally.

The sequenced sample consisted of peripheral blood. The clonotype comes from a woman aged 55-70 years with COVID-19, enrolled during active disease. The rearrangement links TRBV9 to TRBJ1-3; TRBD1 might be the D (5 bases). The CDR3 nucleotides read TGTGCCAGCAGCGTAGGCAGGGAAGGAGGAAACACCATATATTTT. Amino acid sequence: CASSVGREGGNTIYF. Together with reference TRBV9 and TRBJ1-3, the CDR3 gives the full variable domain: DSGVTQTPKHLITATGQRVTLRCSPRSGDLSVYWYQQSLDQGLQFLIQYYNGEERAKGNILERFSAQQFPDLHSELNLSSLELGDSALYFCASSVGREGGNTIYFGEGSWLTVV.